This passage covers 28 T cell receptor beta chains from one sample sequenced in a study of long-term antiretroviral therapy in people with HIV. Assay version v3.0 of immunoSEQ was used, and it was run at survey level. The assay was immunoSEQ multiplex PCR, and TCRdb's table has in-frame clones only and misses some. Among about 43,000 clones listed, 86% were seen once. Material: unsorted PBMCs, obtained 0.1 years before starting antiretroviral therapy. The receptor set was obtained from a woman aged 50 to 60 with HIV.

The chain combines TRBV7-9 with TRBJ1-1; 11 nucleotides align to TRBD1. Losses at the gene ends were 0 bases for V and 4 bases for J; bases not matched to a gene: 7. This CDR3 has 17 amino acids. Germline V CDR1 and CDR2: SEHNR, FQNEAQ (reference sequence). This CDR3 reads CASSLAYRGTGGTEAFF. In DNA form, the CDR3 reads TGTGCCAGCAGCTTAGCATATCGTGGGACAGGGGGCACTGAAGCTTTCTTT.

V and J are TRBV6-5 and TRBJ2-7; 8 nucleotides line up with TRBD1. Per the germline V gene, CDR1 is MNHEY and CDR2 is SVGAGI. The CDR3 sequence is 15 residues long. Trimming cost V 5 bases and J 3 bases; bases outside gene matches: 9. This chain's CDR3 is CASSAQRQGIYEQYF. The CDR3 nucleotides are TGTGCCAGCAGTGCACAACGACAGGGGATCTACGAGCAGTACTTC.

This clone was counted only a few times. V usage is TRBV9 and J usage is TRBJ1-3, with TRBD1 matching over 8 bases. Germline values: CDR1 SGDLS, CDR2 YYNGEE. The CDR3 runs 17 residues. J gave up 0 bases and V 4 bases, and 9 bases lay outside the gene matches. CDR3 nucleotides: TGTGCCAGCAGCTCCGGGACAGGAACTTACTCTGGAAACACCATATATTTT. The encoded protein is CASSSGTGTYSGNTIYF.

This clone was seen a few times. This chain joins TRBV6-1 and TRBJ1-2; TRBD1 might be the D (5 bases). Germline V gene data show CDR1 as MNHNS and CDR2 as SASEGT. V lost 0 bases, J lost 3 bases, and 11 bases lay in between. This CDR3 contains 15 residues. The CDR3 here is CASSEAQRGYYGYTF. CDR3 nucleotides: TGTGCCAGCAGTGAAGCGCAACGGGGGTACTATGGCTACACCTTC.

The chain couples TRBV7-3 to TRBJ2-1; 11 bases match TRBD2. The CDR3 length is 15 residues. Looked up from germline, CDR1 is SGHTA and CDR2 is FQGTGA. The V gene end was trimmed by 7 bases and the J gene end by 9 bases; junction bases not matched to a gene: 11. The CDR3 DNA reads TGTGCCAGCACCCTTAGCGGGGGGGCTTCGAGTGAGCAGTTCTTC. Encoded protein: CASTLSGGASSEQFF.

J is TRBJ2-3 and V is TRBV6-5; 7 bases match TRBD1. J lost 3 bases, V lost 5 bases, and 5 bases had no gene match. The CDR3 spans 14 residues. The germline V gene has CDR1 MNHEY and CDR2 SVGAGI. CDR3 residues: CASSPRQGTDTQYF. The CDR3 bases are TGTGCCAGCAGTCCCCGACAGGGAACAGATACGCAGTATTTT.

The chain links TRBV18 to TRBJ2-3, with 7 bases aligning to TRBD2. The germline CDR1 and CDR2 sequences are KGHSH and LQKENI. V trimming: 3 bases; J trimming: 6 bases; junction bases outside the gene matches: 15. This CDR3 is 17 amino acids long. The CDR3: CASSPPGPGLWSDTQYF. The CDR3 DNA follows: TGTGCCAGCTCACCCCCTGGACCGGGACTATGGTCGGATACGCAGTATTTT.

Here the CDR3 DNA reads TGTGCCAGCAGGGGAGCAGGGGACAGTAACACCGGGGAGCTGTTTTTT. It is translated as CASRGAGDSNTGELFF. V is TRBV5-6 and J is TRBJ2-2, with TRBD1 identical over 7 bases. The CDR3 runs 16 residues. The germline gives CDR1 SGHDT, CDR2 YYEEEE. Trimming removed 5 bases from V and 2 bases from J; junction bases left unmatched: 9.

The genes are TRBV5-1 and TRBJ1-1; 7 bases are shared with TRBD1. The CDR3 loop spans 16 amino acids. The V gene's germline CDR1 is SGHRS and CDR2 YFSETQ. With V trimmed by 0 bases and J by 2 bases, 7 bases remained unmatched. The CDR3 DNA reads TGCGCCAGCAGCTTGGGACTTGGGACAGCAAACACTGAAGCTTTCTTT. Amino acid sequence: CASSLGLGTANTEAFF. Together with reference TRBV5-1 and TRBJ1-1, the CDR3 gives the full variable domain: KAGVTQTPRYLIKTRGQQVTLSCSPISGHRSVSWYQQTPGQGLQFLFEYFSETQRNKGNFPGRFSGRQFSNSRSEMNVSTLELGDSALYLCASSLGLGTANTEAFFGQGTRLTVV.

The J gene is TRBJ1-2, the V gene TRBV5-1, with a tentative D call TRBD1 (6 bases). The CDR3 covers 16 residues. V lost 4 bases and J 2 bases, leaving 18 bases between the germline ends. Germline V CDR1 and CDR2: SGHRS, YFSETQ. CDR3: CASSPLRRQVNYGYTF. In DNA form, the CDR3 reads TGCGCCAGCAGCCCGTTAAGACGACAGGTCAACTATGGCTACACCTTC.

In DNA form, the CDR3 reads TGTGCCAGCAGCTCGTCTCGGGGGGAGGGTCAGCCCCAGCATTTT. Its protein product is CASSSSRGEGQPQHF. The chain employs TRBV13 and TRBJ1-5, with D possibly being TRBD1 (5 bases). CDR1 and CDR2 (germline): PRHDT, FYEKMQ (reference sequence). V was trimmed by 4 bases and J by 6 bases, leaving 16 bases between them. The CDR3 is made up of 15 amino acids.

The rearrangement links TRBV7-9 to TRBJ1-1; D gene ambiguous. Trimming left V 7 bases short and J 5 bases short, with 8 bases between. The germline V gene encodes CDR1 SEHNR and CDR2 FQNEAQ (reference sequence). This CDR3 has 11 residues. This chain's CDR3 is CASTMVTEAFF. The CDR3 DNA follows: TGTGCCAGCACCATGGTGACTGAAGCTTTCTTT.

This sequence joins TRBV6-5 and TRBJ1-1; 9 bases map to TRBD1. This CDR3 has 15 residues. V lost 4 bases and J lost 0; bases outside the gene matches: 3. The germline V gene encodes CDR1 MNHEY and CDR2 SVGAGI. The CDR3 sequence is CASSWGTGMNTEAFF. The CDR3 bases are TGTGCCAGCAGTTGGGGGACAGGGATGAACACTGAAGCTTTCTTT.

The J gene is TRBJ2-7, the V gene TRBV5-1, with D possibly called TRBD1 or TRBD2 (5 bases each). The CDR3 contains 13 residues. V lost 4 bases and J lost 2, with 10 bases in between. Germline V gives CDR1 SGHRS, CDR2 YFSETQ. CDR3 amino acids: CASSGTDTYEQYF. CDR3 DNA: TGCGCCAGCAGCGGGACCGACACCTACGAGCAGTACTTC.

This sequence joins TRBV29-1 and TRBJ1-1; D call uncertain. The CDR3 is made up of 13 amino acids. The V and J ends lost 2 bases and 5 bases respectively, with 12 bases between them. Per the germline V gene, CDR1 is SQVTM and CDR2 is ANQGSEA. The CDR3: CSVEYERDTEAFF. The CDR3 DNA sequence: TGCAGCGTTGAATACGAAAGAGATACTGAAGCTTTCTTT.

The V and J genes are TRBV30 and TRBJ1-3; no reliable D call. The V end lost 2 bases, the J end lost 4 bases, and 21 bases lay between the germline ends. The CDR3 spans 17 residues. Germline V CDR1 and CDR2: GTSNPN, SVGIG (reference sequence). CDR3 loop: CAWSPPGSGGLGNTIYF. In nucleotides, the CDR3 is TGTGCCTGGAGTCCCCCCGGGAGTGGAGGATTGGGAAACACCATATATTTT.

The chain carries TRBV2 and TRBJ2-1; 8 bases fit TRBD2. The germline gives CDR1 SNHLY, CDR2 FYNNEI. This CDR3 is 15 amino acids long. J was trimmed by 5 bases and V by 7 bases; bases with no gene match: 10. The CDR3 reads CASTTERGLDNEQFF. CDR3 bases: TGTGCCAGCACCACAGAGCGGGGGTTGGACAATGAGCAGTTCTTC.

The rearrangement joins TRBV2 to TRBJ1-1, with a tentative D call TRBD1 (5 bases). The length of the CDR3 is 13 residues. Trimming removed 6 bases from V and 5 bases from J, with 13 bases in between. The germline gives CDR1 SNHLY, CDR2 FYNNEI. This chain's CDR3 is CASRTERGTEAFF. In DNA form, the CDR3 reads TGTGCCAGCAGGACAGAGCGGGGGACTGAAGCTTTCTTT.

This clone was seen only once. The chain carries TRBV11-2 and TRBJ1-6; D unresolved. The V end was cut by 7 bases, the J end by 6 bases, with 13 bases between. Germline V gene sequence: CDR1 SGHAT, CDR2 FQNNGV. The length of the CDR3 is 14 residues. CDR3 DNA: TGTGCCAGCAACTTCACAGACACTAATTCACCCCTCCACTTT. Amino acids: CASNFTDTNSPLHF.

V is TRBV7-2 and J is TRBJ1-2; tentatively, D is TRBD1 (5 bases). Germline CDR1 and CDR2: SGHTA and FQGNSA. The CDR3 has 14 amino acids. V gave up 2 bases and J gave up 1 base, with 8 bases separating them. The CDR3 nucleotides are TGTGCCAGCAGCTTAACGACAGTTAACTATGGCTACACCTTC. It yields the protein CASSLTTVNYGYTF.

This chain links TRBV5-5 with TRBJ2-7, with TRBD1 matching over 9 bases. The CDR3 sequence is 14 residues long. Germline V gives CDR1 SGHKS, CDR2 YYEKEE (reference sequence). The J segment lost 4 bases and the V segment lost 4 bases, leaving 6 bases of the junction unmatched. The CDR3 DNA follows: TGTGCCAGCAGCCTGGGACAGGGTATATACGAGCAGTACTTC. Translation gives CASSLGQGIYEQYF. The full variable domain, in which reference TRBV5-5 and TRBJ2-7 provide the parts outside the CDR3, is DAGVTQSPTHLIKTRGQQVTLRCSPISGHKSVSWYQQVLGQGPQFIFQYYEKEERGRGNFPDRFSARQFPNYSSELNVNALLLGDSALYLCASSLGQGIYEQYFGPGTRLTVT.

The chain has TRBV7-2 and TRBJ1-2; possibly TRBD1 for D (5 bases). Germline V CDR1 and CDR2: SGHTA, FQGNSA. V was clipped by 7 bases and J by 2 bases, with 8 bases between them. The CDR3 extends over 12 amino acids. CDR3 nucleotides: TGTGCCAGCACCAGGGCGAACTATGGCTACACCTTC. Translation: CASTRANYGYTF.

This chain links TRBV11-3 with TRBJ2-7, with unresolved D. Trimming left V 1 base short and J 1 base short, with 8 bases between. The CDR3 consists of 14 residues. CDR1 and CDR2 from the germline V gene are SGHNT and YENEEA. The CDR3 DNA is TGTGCCAGCAGCTTAGGGGCCGATTCCTACGAGCAGTACTTC. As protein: CASSLGADSYEQYF.

CDR3 region: CASGGKTQYF. The CDR3 DNA is TGTGCCAGCGGCGGGAAGACCCAGTACTTC. The J gene is TRBJ2-5, the V gene TRBV5-5; the D gene is possibly TRBD2 (6 bases). V lost 7 bases and J lost 6, with 7 bases in between. The CDR3 is 10 amino acids. Germline V lookup: CDR1 SGHKS, CDR2 YYEKEE (reference sequence). The full variable domain, in which reference TRBV5-5 and TRBJ2-5 provide the parts outside the CDR3, is DAGVTQSPTHLIKTRGQQVTLRCSPISGHKSVSWYQQVLGQGPQFIFQYYEKEERGRGNFPDRFSARQFPNYSSELNVNALLLGDSALYLCASGGKTQYFGPGTRLLVL.

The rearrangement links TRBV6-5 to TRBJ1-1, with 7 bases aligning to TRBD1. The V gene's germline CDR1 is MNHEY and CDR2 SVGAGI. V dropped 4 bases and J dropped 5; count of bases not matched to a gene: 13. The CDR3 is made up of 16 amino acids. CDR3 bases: TGTGCCAGCAGTTTTCTAAGGCGACAGGGAAGGACTGAAGCTTTCTTT. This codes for CASSFLRRQGRTEAFF.

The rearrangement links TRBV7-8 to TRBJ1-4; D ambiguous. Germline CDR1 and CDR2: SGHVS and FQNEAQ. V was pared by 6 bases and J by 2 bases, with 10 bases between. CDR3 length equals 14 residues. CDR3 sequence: CASSQASTNEKLFF. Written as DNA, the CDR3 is TGTGCCAGCAGTCAGGCTTCCACTAATGAAAAACTGTTTTTT.

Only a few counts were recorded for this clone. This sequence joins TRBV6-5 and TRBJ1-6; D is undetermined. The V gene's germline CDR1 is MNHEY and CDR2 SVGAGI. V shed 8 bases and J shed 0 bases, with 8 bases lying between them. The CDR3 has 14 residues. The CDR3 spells CASGRSSYNSPLHF. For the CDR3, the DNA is TGTGCCAGCGGTCGGAGCTCCTATAATTCACCCCTCCACTTT.

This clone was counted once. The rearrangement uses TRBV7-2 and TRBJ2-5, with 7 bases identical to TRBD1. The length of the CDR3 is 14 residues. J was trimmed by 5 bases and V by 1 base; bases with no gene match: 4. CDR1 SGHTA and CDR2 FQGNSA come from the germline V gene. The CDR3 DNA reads TGTGCCAGCAGCTTAGTAGGGGGCCTGGAGACCCAGTACTTC. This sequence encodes CASSLVGGLETQYF.